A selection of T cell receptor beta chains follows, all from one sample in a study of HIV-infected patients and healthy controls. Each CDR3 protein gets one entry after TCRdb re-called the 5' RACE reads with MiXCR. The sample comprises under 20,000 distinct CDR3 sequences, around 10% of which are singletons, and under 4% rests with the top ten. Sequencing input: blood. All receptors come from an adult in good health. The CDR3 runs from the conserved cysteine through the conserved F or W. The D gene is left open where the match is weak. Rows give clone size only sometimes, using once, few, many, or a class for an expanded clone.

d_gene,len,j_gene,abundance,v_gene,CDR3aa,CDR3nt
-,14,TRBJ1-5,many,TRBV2,CASGQRGEMQPQHF,TGTGCCAGCGGTCAACGGGGTGAGATGCAGCCCCAGCATTTT
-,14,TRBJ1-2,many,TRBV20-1,CSASVQGVEDGYTF,TGCAGTGCTAGTGTACAGGGAGTCGAAGATGGCTACACCTTC
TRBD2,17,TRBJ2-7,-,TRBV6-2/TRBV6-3,CASSKGQTSGSSYEQYF,TGTGCCAGCAGCAAGGGCCAGACTAGCGGAAGCTCCTACGAGCAGTACTTC
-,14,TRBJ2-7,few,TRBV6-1,CASSARGATYEQYF,TGTGCCAGCAGCGCACGGGGTGCCACCTACGAGCAGTACTTC
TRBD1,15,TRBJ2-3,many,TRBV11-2,CASSLRGTGEDTQYF,TGTGCCAGCAGCTTAAGGGGGACAGGGGAGGATACGCAGTATTTT
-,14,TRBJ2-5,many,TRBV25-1,CASSEDIFDETQYF,TGTGCCAGCAGTGAAGACATATTCGACGAGACCCAGTACTTC
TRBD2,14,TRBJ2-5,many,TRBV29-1,CSVSLLAGQETQYF,TGCAGCGTTTCTCTGCTAGCGGGACAAGAGACCCAGTACTTC
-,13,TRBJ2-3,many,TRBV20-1,CSASRDPTDTQYF,TGCAGTGCTTCCCGGGACCCCACAGATACGCAGTATTTT
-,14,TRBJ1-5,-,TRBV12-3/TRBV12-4,CASSFGREGQPQHF,TGTGCCAGCAGTTTTGGCAGGGAGGGTCAGCCCCAGCATTTT
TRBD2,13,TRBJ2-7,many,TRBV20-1,CSAHSGPPYEQYF,TGCAGTGCTCATAGCGGGCCACCCTACGAGCAGTACTTC
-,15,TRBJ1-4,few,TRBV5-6,CASSKELVASEKLFF,TGTGCCAGCAGCAAAGAGCTGGTCGCGTCTGAAAAACTGTTTTTT
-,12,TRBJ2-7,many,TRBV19,CASSRDHYEQYF,TGTGCCAGTAGTCGAGACCACTATGAGCAGTACTTC
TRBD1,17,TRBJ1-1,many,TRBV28,CASSTGTGGLMNTEAFF,TGTGCCAGCAGTACCGGGACAGGGGGCTTGATGAACACTGAAGCTTTCTTT
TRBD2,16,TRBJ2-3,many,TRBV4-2,CASSQTLAGGTDTQYF,TGTGCCAGCAGCCAAACCCTAGCGGGAGGCACAGATACGCAGTATTTT
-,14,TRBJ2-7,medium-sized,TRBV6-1,CASSDGTLPPEQYF,TGTGCCAGCAGCGACGGGACTCTCCCCCCCGAGCAGTACTTC
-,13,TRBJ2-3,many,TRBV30,CAWSGSSTDTQYF,TGTGCCTGGAGTGGTAGTAGCACAGATACGCAGTATTTT
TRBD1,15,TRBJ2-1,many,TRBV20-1,CSARGGQGPVGEQFF,TGCAGTGCTAGAGGGGGACAGGGGCCGGTTGGTGAGCAGTTCTTC
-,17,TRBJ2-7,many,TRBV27,CASSAISEQGSSYEQYF,TGTGCCAGCAGTGCCATATCGGAACAGGGAAGCTCCTACGAGCAGTACTTC
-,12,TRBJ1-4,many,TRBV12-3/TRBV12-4,CASSFPGEKLFF,TGTGCCAGCAGTTTTCCGGGTGAAAAACTGTTTTTT
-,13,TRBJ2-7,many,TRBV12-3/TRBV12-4,CASSSPGHYEQYF,TGTGCCAGCAGTTCGCCGGGGCACTACGAGCAGTACTTC
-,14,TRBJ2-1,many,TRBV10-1,CASSQGSSVGEQFF,TGCGCCAGCAGCCAAGGGTCCAGCGTGGGTGAGCAGTTCTTC
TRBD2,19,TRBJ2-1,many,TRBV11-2,CASSLLLLGPSGSLREQFF,TGTGCCAGCAGCTTACTTCTACTAGGTCCTAGCGGGAGTCTGCGGGAGCAGTTCTTC
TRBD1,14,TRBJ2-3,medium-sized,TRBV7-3,CASSAGQGTDTQYF,TGTGCCAGCAGCGCTGGACAGGGGACAGATACGCAGTATTTT
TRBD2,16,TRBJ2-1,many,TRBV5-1,CASSLESSGTYNEQFF,TGCGCCAGCAGCTTGGAGTCTAGCGGGACCTACAATGAGCAGTTCTTC
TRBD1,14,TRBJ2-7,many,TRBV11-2,CASSADRGGYEQYF,TGTGCCAGCAGCGCCGACAGGGGAGGTTACGAGCAGTACTTC
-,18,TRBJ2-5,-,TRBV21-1,CASSKVERSGRGQETQYF,TGTGCCAGCAGCAAAGTAGAGCGAAGCGGGAGAGGGCAAGAGACCCAGTACTTC
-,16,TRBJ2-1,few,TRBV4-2,CASSQDGSESYNEQFF,TGTGCCAGCAGCCAAGACGGGAGTGAGTCCTACAATGAGCAGTTCTTC
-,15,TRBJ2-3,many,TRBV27,CASCPGDASTDTQYF,TGTGCCAGCTGTCCGGGAGACGCCAGCACAGATACGCAGTATTTT
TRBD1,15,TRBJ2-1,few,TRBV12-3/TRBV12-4,CASSAGQGFYNEQFF,TGTGCCAGCAGCGCGGGACAGGGGTTCTACAATGAGCAGTTCTTC
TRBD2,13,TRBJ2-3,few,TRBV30,CAWRREPKDTQYF,TGTGCCTGGAGGCGGGAGCCTAAAGATACGCAGTATTTT
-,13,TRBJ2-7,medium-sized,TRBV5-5,CASSLRQSYEQYF,TGTGCCAGCAGCTTGAGGCAGTCCTACGAGCAGTACTTC
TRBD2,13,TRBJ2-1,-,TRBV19,CATRSRGGDEQFF,TGTGCTACCAGGTCCCGGGGGGGCGATGAGCAGTTCTTC
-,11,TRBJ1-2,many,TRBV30,CAWTGFYGYTF,TGTGCCTGGACGGGGTTCTATGGCTACACCTTC
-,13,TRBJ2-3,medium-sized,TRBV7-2,CASSLYPADTQYF,TGTGCCAGCAGCTTATATCCGGCAGATACGCAGTATTTT
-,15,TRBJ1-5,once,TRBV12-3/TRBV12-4,CASTGNTGSNQPQHF,TGTGCCAGCACCGGGAATACAGGTAGCAATCAGCCCCAGCATTTT
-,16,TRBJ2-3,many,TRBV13,CASSEWRSFSTDTQYF,TGTGCCAGCAGCGAGTGGAGGTCCTTCAGCACAGATACGCAGTATTTT
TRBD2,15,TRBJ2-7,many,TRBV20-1,CSARGEREGPYEQYF,TGCAGTGCTAGAGGGGAGCGGGAGGGCCCGTACGAGCAGTACTTC
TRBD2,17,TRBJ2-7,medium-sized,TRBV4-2,CASSQEGTSGIRNEQYF,TGTGCCAGCAGCCAAGAGGGGACTAGCGGGATCCGGAACGAGCAGTACTTC
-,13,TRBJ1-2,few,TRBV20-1,CSARQEQNYGYTF,TGCAGTGCCAGACAGGAACAAAACTATGGCTACACCTTC
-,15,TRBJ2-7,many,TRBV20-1,CSANNRDRQTYEQYF,TGCAGTGCTAATAACCGGGACCGGCAAACCTACGAGCAGTACTTC
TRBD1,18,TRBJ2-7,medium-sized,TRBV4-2,CASSQDIATGVSSYEQYF,TGTGCCAGCAGCCAAGATATTGCTACAGGGGTTAGCTCCTACGAGCAGTACTTC
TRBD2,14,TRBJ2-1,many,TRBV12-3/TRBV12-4,CASPRFAGGPGWFF,TGTGCCAGCCCCCGGTTTGCGGGAGGGCCGGGTTGGTTCTTC
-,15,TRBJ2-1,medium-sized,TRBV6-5,CASSTPRPNSNEQFF,TGTGCCAGCAGTACCCCCCGCCCGAACTCCAATGAGCAGTTCTTC
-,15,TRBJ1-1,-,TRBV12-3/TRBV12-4,CASSSPTGYGTEAFF,TGTGCCAGCAGCTCGCCCACAGGGTACGGCACTGAAGCTTTCTTT
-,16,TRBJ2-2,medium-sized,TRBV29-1,CSVGGGTQPALGELFF,TGCAGCGTTGGAGGCGGGACTCAACCCGCCCTCGGGGAGCTGTTTTTT